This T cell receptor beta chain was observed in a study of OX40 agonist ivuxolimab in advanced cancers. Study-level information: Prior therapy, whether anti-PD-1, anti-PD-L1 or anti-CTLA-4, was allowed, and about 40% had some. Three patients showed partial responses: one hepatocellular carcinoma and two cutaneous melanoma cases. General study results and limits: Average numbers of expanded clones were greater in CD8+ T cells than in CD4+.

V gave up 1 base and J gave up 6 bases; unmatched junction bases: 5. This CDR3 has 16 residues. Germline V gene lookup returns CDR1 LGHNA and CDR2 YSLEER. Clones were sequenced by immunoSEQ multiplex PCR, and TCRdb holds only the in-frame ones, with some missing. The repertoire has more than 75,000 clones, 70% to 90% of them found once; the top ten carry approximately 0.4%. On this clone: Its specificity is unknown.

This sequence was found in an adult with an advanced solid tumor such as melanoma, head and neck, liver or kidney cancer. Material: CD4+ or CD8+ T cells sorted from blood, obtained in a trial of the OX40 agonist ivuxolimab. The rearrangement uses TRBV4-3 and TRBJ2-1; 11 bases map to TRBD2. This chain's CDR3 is CASSQGLAGGSNEQFF. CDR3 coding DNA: TGCGCCAGCAGCCAAGGTTTAGCGGGAGGGAGCAATGAGCAGTTCTTC.